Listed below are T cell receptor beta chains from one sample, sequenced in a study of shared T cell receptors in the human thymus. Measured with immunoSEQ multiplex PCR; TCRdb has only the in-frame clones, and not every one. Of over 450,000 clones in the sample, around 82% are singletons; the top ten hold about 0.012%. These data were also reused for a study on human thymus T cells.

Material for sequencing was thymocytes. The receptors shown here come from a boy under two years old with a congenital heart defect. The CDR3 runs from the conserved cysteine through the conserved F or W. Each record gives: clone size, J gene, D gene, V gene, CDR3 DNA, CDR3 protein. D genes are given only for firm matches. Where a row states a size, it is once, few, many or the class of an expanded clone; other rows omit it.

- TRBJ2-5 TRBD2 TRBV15 TGTGCCACCAGCCCGCGGGAGAGCAAAGAGACCCAGTACTTC CATSPRESKETQYF
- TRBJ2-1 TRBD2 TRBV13 TGTGCCAGCAGCCTCCGGGGGGGGGCGGGAGGGCGTCATGAGCAGTTCTTC CASSLRGGAGGRHEQFF
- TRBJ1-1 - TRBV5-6 TGTGCCAGCAGCCCTCGGGGGTCCGCTGAAGCTTTCTTT CASSPRGSAEAFF
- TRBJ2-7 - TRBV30 TGTGCCTTAAACTACAGGGAGACCTACGAGCAGTACTTC CALNYRETYEQYF
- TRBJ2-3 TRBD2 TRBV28 TGTGCCAGCAGCCTTTATGAGTTAAGCGGGAGGAGAGGAGATACGCAGTATTTT CASSLYELSGRRGDTQYF
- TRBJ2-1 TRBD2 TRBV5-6 TGTGCCAGCAGCTTAGCGCGGGAGGGACCCTACAATGAGCAGTTCTTC CASSLAREGPYNEQFF
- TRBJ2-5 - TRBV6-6 TGTGCCAGCACCCAGGGCAGGGAAGAGACCCAGTACTTC CASTQGREETQYF
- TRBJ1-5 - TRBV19 TGTGCCAGTAGTATGTGGGAGAGTCAGCCCCAGCATTTT CASSMWESQPQHF
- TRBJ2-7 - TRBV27 TGTGCCAGCAGTCACGGGGAGAACTCCTACGAGCAGTACTTC CASSHGENSYEQYF
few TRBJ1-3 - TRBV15 TGTGCCACCAGCAGAGATCGTAGCAGAAGGAATGGAAACACCATATATTTT CATSRDRSRRNGNTIYF
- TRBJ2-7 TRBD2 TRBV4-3 TGCGCCAGCAGCCAAAGCGGGAAGAAGTCCTACGAGCAGTACTTC CASSQSGKKSYEQYF
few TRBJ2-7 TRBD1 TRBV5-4 TGTGCCAGCACCAACCAGGGGACAGATACCTACGAGCAGTACTTC CASTNQGTDTYEQYF
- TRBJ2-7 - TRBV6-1 TGTGCCAGCAGCGCGACAGTCTCCTACGAGCAGTACTTC CASSATVSYEQYF
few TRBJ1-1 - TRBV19 TGTGCCAGTAGTATCCACAGGCTCCCGTTGAACACTGAAGCTTTCTTT CASSIHRLPLNTEAFF
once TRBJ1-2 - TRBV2 TGTGCCAGCAGCGATCCCCCCCCGGAGGGAGGCTATGGCTACACCTTC CASSDPPPEGGYGYTF
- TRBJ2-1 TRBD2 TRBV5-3 TGTGCCAGAAGCTTGGCCCGCGCGGGAGTGGCCTACAATGAGCAGTTCTTC CARSLARAGVAYNEQFF
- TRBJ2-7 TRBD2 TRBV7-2 TGTGCCAGCAGCTTAGCGCTCCGGACTAGCATCGGCCTGAACTACGAGCAGTACTTC CASSLALRTSIGLNYEQYF
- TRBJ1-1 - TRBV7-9 TGTGCCAGCGGCGGGAGTATGAACACTGAAGCTTTCTTT CASGGSMNTEAFF
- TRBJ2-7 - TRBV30 TGTGCCTGGACCAACCCAAGGCCCGGGTACGAGCAGTACTTC CAWTNPRPGYEQYF
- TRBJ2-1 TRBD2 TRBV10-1 TGCGCCAGCAGTGGCCCCGTTGGGCGGGAGGGCCACAATGAGCAGTTCTTC CASSGPVGREGHNEQFF
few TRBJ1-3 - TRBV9 TGTGCCAGCAGCCCAAGGGAGCCCTACTCTGGAAACACCATATATTTT CASSPREPYSGNTIYF
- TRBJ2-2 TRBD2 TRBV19 TGTGCCAGTAGTCGACTCGGACTAGCGGGGGTCCCGAACACCGGGGAGCTGTTTTTT CASSRLGLAGVPNTGELFF
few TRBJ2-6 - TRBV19 TGTGCCACCAGGCCGGGGGCTGGGGCCAACGTCCTGACTTTC CATRPGAGANVLTF
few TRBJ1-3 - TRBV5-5 TGTGCCAGCAGTCATTCCAGGGGATCTGGAAACACCATATATTTT CASSHSRGSGNTIYF
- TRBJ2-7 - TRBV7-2 TGTGCCAGCAGCTTAGAAACCGGGTCCTCCTACGAGCAGTACTTC CASSLETGSSYEQYF
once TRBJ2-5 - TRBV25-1 TGTGCCAGCGTCAAACGGGGCCAAGAGACCCAGTACTTC CASVKRGQETQYF
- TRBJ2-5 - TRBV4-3 TGCGCCAGCAGCCAAGGGGGCGGAGCGAGGGAGACCCAGTACTTC CASSQGGGARETQYF
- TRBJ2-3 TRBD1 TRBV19 TGTGCCAGTAGTCCAATCGACAGGGTGAGCACAGATACGCAGTATTTT CASSPIDRVSTDTQYF
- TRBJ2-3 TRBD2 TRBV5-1 TGCGCCAGCGAGGAGGCGGGAGGGCACACAGATACGCAGTATTTT CASEEAGGHTDTQYF
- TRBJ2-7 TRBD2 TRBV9 TGTGCCAGCAGCCCCTCCGGGGGAGGGATTGGGTTGGGCTACGAGCAGTACTTC CASSPSGGGIGLGYEQYF
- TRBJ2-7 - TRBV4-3 TGCGCCAGCAGCCAAGCTTTGGAGGCCGTGCCTCTTGGCGAGCAGTACTTC CASSQALEAVPLGEQYF
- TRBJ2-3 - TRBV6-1 TGTGCCAGCAGTGAAGGTTGGGCGGGCCAACCCACAGATACGCAGTATTTT CASSEGWAGQPTDTQYF
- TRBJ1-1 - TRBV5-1 TGCGCCAGCAGCTTGGCCGGAGGGACGGGGAACACTGAAGCTTTCTTT CASSLAGGTGNTEAFF
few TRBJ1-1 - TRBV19 TGTGCCAGCTCGGGAACGCAAGCTTTCTTT CASSGTQAFF
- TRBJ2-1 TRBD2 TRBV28 TGTGCCAGCAGTTTATTGCGGGAGGGTTTTTGTGAGCAGTTCTTC CASSLLREGFCEQFF
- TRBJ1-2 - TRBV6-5 TGTGCCAGCAGTTACCGCCCCAGGGGACCCGATGGCTACACCTTC CASSYRPRGPDGYTF